What follows are 29 T cell receptor beta chains derived from one specimen sequenced in a study of spatial heterogeneity in lung cancer (dated by TCRdb to between 2018 and 2020). Receptors were amplified or captured by 5' RACE. Reads for this sample came from a NextSeq 500. TCRdb reprocessed the public reads (quality trimming at Q25 with fastp, clone calling with MiXCR) and kept in-frame beta chains. Each CDR3 protein gets just one entry, which takes the most common genes and DNA from the rows behind it. The sample profile shows approximately 10,000 distinct CDR3 sequences; under 4% of them were found once. The top ten hold around a sixth of the sample. Interpreted using the paper, the time point label stands for: blood taken at disease recurrence. TCR sequencing used whole RNA extracted from tumor and nontumor lung tissue, or from cryopreserved PBMC samples, without cell sorting. This material consisted of PBMCs, taken at recurrence. The receptor source for this set is a female donor with early-stage non-small cell lung cancer.

Many counts were recorded for this clonotype. This beta chain was picked up by a library intended for alpha chains and is off target, so its count carries little meaning. This chain connects TRBV7-2 to TRBJ1-2, with D unclear. The germline CDR1 and CDR2 sequences are SGHTA and FQGNSA. This CDR3 has 13 residues. Trimming shortened V by 5 bases and J by 8 bases, and 15 bases separated the two germline ends. CDR3 region: CASSRGYGEGYTF. The CDR3 bases are TGTGCCAGCAGCCGAGGGTATGGAGAAGGCTACACCTTC.

This clonotype has at least ten counts. A library made for alpha chains picked up this beta chain off target, so its size means little. This sequence joins TRBV7-9 and TRBJ2-4; a weak D match, TRBD1 (6 bases). The germline V and J ends were trimmed by 5 bases and 1 base, with 30 bases remaining between them. The germline CDR1 and CDR2 sequences are SEHNR and FQNEAQ (reference sequence). The CDR3 spans 21 residues. The CDR3 DNA reads as TGTGCCAGCAGCCCCCCTTCCGGTGCTAACAGGGTTATCATGGCCAAAAACATTCAGTACTTC. This encodes CASSPPSGANRVIMAKNIQYF.

This clonotype appeared many times. This beta chain is an off-target read within a library intended for alpha chains, so its frequency means little. The CDR3 coding sequence is TGTGCCACCAGCAGAGAGAAGTGGGGGGGCGATGGCTACACCTTC. Its translation: CATSREKWGGDGYTF. The chain couples TRBV15 to TRBJ1-2, with a weak D call TRBD1 (6 bases). V lost 0 bases, J lost 6 bases, and 14 bases lay in between. Germline CDR1 and CDR2: LNHNV and YYDKDF (reference sequence). The CDR3 contains 15 residues.

This clonotype was seen ten or more times. Because this beta chain is a stray read in a library intended to capture alpha chains, its abundance should not be given much weight. Here the CDR3 reads CASSSNRDHQPQHF. The CDR3 nucleotides are TGTGCCAGCAGCTCTAACAGGGATCATCAGCCCCAGCATTTT. The genes are TRBV5-8 and TRBJ1-5; D perhaps matches TRBD1 (6 bases). Trimming took 3 bases from V and 5 from J, leaving 12 bases between them. CDR1 is SGHTS, CDR2 YDEGEE, per germline. There are 14 residues in the CDR3.

Ten or more counts support this clonotype. The library was prepared for alpha chains; this beta chain is a stray read, so its frequency means little. The J gene is TRBJ2-7, the V gene TRBV18; 8 bases map to TRBD1. Germline values: CDR1 KGHSH, CDR2 LQKENI. V shed 0 bases, J shed 4 bases, and the junction held 5 bases outside the gene matches. The CDR3 runs 15 residues. The CDR3 bases are TGTGCCAGCTCACCACCGGGCAGGGGGCGATACGAGCAGTACTTC. Protein: CASSPPGRGRYEQYF.

There are many counts of this clonotype. This beta chain is a stray sequence in a library constructed for alpha chains; its clone size is not meaningful. The CDR3 region has the DNA TGCAGTGCTAGTGACCGCGAAAACACCGGGGAGCTGTTTTTT. Amino acids: CSASDRENTGELFF. The chain employs TRBV20-1 and TRBJ2-2; D is undetermined. The V end was cut by 3 bases, the J end by 2 bases, with 10 bases between. Germline V CDR1 and CDR2: DFQATT, SNEGSKA (reference sequence). This CDR3 spans 14 amino acids.

This clonotype has at least ten counts. This beta chain appears as a stray read in a library generated for alpha chains; its size is not informative. The V gene is TRBV7-3, the J gene TRBJ1-1; D remains ambiguous. The CDR3 spans 14 residues. Trimming left V 5 bases short and J 4 bases short, with 14 bases between. Germline values: CDR1 SGHTA, CDR2 FQGTGA. CDR3 bases: TGTGCCAGCAGCCCGACCCATTGGGGCACTGAAGCTTTCTTT. It yields the protein CASSPTHWGTEAFF.

This clonotype was detected many times. Because this beta chain is a stray read in a library intended to capture alpha chains, its abundance should not be given much weight. The V and J genes are TRBV5-1 and TRBJ2-1; D call uncertain. Trimming removed 0 bases from V and 2 bases from J, with 12 bases in between. This CDR3 has 16 residues. Germline V gene sequence: CDR1 SGHRS, CDR2 YFSETQ. The CDR3 DNA is TGCGCCAGCAGCTTGGCCATGGCGTCAGCCTACAATGAGCAGTTCTTC. It codes for CASSLAMASAYNEQFF.

This clonotype was recorded at least ten times. This beta chain was picked up by a library intended for alpha chains and is off target, so its count carries little meaning. The chain recombines TRBV9 with TRBJ2-1; D not resolved. The germline CDR1 and CDR2 sequences are SGDLS and YYNGEE. This CDR3 is 16 amino acids long. Trimming removed 1 base at V and 2 bases at J, with 13 bases between. The CDR3 DNA reads TGTGCCAGCAGCGTAAGCCCCACGGGCCCCTACAATGAGCAGTTCTTC. Translating gives CASSVSPTGPYNEQFF. Variable domain in full (rest from reference TRBV9 and TRBJ2-1): DSGVTQTPKHLITATGQRVTLRCSPRSGDLSVYWYQQSLDQGLQFLIQYYNGEERAKGNILERFSAQQFPDLHSELNLSSLELGDSALYFCASSVSPTGPYNEQFFGPGTRLTVL.

This clonotype was picked up many times. The library was designed around alpha chains, so this beta chain is a stray read whose abundance carries little weight. The gene calls are TRBV6-2 or TRBV6-3 and TRBJ2-7, with TRBD2 as a possible D gene (6 bases). Germline V lookup: CDR1 MNHEY, CDR2 SVGEGT. The CDR3 covers 13 residues. V dropped 3 bases and J dropped 3 bases, with 9 bases sitting between them. The CDR3 nucleotides are TGTGCCAGCAGTTATTCGGGGGACTACGAGCAGTACTTC. This sequence encodes CASSYSGDYEQYF.

In this sample, this clonotype turned up many times. In a library made to pick up alpha chains, this beta chain is a stray read with a size that means little. The chain carries TRBV7-9 and TRBJ2-5; 8 nucleotides match TRBD1. Trimming cost V 5 bases and J 3 bases; bases outside gene matches: 11. The CDR3 is 16 residues long. Germline CDR1 reads SEHNR; CDR2 reads FQNEAQ (reference sequence). CDR3 region: CASSPPRTGREETQYF. The DNA of the CDR3 is TGTGCCAGCAGCCCACCCCGGACAGGGCGGGAAGAGACCCAGTACTTC. Looking up the rest from reference TRBV7-9 and TRBJ2-5 gives the full variable domain: DTGVSQNPRHKITKRGQNVTFRCDPISEHNRLYWYRQTLGQGPEFLTYFQNEAQLEKSRLLSDRFSAERPKGSFSTLEIQRTEQGDSAMYLCASSPPRTGREETQYFGPGTRLLVL.

Ten or more counts support this clonotype. This beta chain slipped into a library made for alpha chains as a stray read, so its size is not meaningful. V and J are TRBV2 and TRBJ2-1, with D unclear. Germline CDR1 reads SNHLY; CDR2 reads FYNNEI. The CDR3 sequence is 18 residues long. V gave up 0 bases and J gave up 2 bases, with 17 bases separating them. The CDR3 coding sequence is TGTGCCAGCAGTGAAGCGAAGGGATCAATTCACCCCTACAATGAGCAGTTCTTC. Translated: CASSEAKGSIHPYNEQFF.

This clonotype is categorized as medium-sized. The library was prepared for alpha chains; this beta chain is a stray read, so its frequency means little. The chain employs TRBV29-1 and TRBJ1-2; the match to TRBD1 covers 7 bases. The V segment lost 4 bases and the J segment 3 bases; nucleotides outside the gene matches: 5. The germline V gene has CDR1 SQVTM and CDR2 ANQGSEA. The CDR3 has 13 residues. The CDR3, as DNA: TGCAGCGTTGCGGTTGACAGGGACTATGGCTACACCTTC. Protein product: CSVAVDRDYGYTF.

Details on this clonotype: This beta chain is off target for a library built for alpha chains, so its abundance means little. The rearrangement joins TRBV6-2 or TRBV6-3 to TRBJ1-5; 7 nucleotides align to TRBD1. The V and J ends lost 10 bases and 3 bases, in that order; junction bases with no gene match: 9. CDR3 length: 14 amino acids. Germline CDR1 and CDR2: MNHEY and SVGEGT. The CDR3 DNA is TGTGCCATTTCCCAGGGGGGAATCAATCAGCCCCAGCATTTT. This sequence encodes CAISQGGINQPQHF.

This clonotype was seen many times. This beta chain turned up in a library designed for alpha chains; as an off-target read, its abundance says little. This rearrangement joins TRBV6-6 to TRBJ1-5; no clear D gene. Germline-derived CDR1 and CDR2 are MNHNY and SVGAGI (reference sequence). This CDR3 contains 13 residues. Trimming removed 8 bases from V and 2 bases from J, with 10 bases in between. CDR3 coding DNA: TGTGCCAGCGGAAGTCGCGGCAATCAGCCCCAGCATTTT. Translation: CASGSRGNQPQHF.

This clonotype was seen at least ten times. This beta chain appears as a stray read in a library generated for alpha chains; its size is not informative. The rearrangement links TRBV5-6 to TRBJ2-5, with D perhaps matching TRBD1 or TRBD2 (5 bases each). The CDR3 sequence is 15 residues long. With 0 bases removed from V and 2 bases from J, the gap between germline ends came to 11 bases. Germline values: CDR1 SGHDT, CDR2 YYEEEE. This CDR3 reads CASSLAPGRQETQYF. CDR3 nucleotides: TGTGCCAGCAGCTTGGCGCCGGGGCGACAAGAGACCCAGTACTTC.

This clonotype has just a few counts. The library was prepared for alpha chains; this beta chain is a stray read, so its frequency means little. This chain joins TRBV7-3 and TRBJ2-1; 10 bases fit TRBD1. CDR1 is SGHTA, CDR2 FQGTGA, per germline. The J segment lost 8 bases and the V segment lost 5 bases, leaving 3 bases of the junction unmatched. The CDR3 has 13 residues. Here the CDR3 DNA reads TGTGCCAGCAGCGACGGGACAGGGGATGAGCAGTTCTTC. It yields the protein CASSDGTGDEQFF.

In its sample, this clonotype was seen many times. Since it is a stray read in a library aimed at alpha chains, this beta chain has a size that is not meaningful. This chain links TRBV7-9 with TRBJ1-2; a weak D match, TRBD1 (5 bases). The CDR3 runs to 15 residues. V lost 5 bases and J 4 bases, leaving 17 bases between the germline ends. Germline lookup yields CDR1 SEHNR and CDR2 FQNEAQ (reference sequence). The CDR3 protein is CASSELSGAGYGYTF. CDR3 sequence (DNA): TGTGCCAGCAGCGAGTTAAGTGGGGCAGGCTATGGCTACACCTTC. Filled out from reference TRBV7-9 and TRBJ1-2, the complete variable domain reads DTGVSQNPRHKITKRGQNVTFRCDPISEHNRLYWYRQTLGQGPEFLTYFQNEAQLEKSRLLSDRFSAERPKGSFSTLEIQRTEQGDSAMYLCASSELSGAGYGYTFGSGTRLTVV.

The table lists this clonotype with many counts. This beta chain lies outside the target of a library built for alpha chains; its clone size means little. This chain links TRBV10-3 with TRBJ2-5; D is perhaps TRBD2 (5 bases). Per the germline V gene, CDR1 is ENHRY and CDR2 is SYGVKD. This CDR3 has 15 residues. V lost 5 bases and J lost 4, with 17 bases in between. As DNA, the CDR3 is TGTGCCATCAGTCCGGGATCATCAAACGGAGAGACCCAGTACTTC. This codes for CAISPGSSNGETQYF.

By proportion, this clonotype is medium-sized (0.01 to 0.1%). The library was designed around alpha chains, so this beta chain is a stray read whose abundance carries little weight. The chain has TRBV12-3 or TRBV12-4 and TRBJ2-7; TRBD1 matches 7 bases. The ends lost 6 bases at V and 7 bases at J; junction bases unmatched: 9. CDR3 length: 13 residues. The CDR3 region has the DNA TGTGCCAGCAGCCTTGCGACAGGGCGGGAGCAGTACTTC. It specifies CASSLATGREQYF.

This clonotype was found many times. Little can be read into the size of this beta chain, an off-target read in a library designed for alpha chains. The V gene is TRBV12-3 or TRBV12-4, the J gene TRBJ2-1, with D hard to call. The V gene lost 6 bases and the J gene lost 10 bases, with 10 bases spanning the gap. The CDR3 contains 11 residues. CDR3 sequence: CASSRQFEQFF. For the CDR3, the DNA is TGTGCCAGCAGCCGACAATTCGAGCAGTTCTTC.

By share, this clonotype counts as medium-sized. Because this beta chain is a stray read in a library intended to capture alpha chains, its abundance should not be given much weight. The chain couples TRBV7-9 to TRBJ1-1; a possible D gene is TRBD1 (5 bases). Trimming left V 1 base short and J 4 bases short, with 13 bases between. The CDR3 contains 15 residues. The germline CDR1 and CDR2 sequences are SEHNR and FQNEAQ (reference sequence). The CDR3 sequence: CASSLGSRVGTEAFF. CDR3 coding DNA: TGTGCCAGCAGCTTAGGCTCCAGGGTGGGCACTGAAGCTTTCTTT.

Many counts were recorded for this clonotype. This beta chain appears as a stray read in a library generated for alpha chains; its size is not informative. The V gene is TRBV10-2, the J gene TRBJ2-7, with no clear D. The CDR3 contains 13 residues. Germline CDR1 is WSHSY and CDR2 is SAAADI. Trimming cost V 2 bases and J 3 bases, with 8 bases left between them. CDR3 sequence reads: CASSEGGYYEQYF. The CDR3 nucleotides are TGCGCCAGCAGTGAGGGCGGCTACTACGAGCAGTACTTC.

This clonotype was seen at least ten times. The size of this beta chain means little, since it is a stray read in a library made for alpha chains. The chain employs TRBV6-5 and TRBJ2-5; tentatively, D is TRBD2 (6 bases). The CDR3 has 14 residues. Germline CDR1 reads MNHEY; CDR2 reads SVGAGI. V was clipped by 5 bases and J by 4 bases, with 14 bases between them. In DNA, the CDR3 is TGTGCCAGCAGTACGGGGGAGTTGCTAGAGACCCAGTACTTC. This translates into CASSTGELLETQYF.

This clonotype appeared many times. This beta chain lies outside the target of a library built for alpha chains; its clone size means little. The genes are TRBV6-4 and TRBJ2-3; D remains unclear. The CDR3 has 13 residues. V lost 0 bases and J lost 2, with 3 bases in between. Germline CDR1 MRHNA, CDR2 SNTAGT. The CDR3 coding sequence is TGTGCCAGCAGTGACTCTGACACAGATACGCAGTATTTT. Its protein product is CASSDSDTDTQYF.

This clonotype was observed many times. This beta chain is off target for a library built for alpha chains, so its abundance means little. The chain uses TRBV2 and TRBJ2-3; D ambiguous. This CDR3 comprises 10 residues. Germline V gene sequence: CDR1 SNHLY, CDR2 FYNNEI. Trimming stripped 8 bases from V and 5 bases from J, with 5 bases between. The CDR3: CASGGDTQYF. DNA for the CDR3: TGTGCCAGCGGCGGAGATACGCAGTATTTT.

Relative to its sample, this clonotype is medium-sized. This beta chain came through as a stray read in a library set up for alpha chains, and its size says little. V and J are TRBV4-2 and TRBJ2-1, with 10 bases fitting TRBD2. The CDR3 length is 16 residues. Trimming removed 0 bases from V and 6 bases from J; junction bases left unmatched: 5. Germline CDR1 LGHNA, CDR2 YNFKEQ. CDR3: CASSQDISGGLNEQFF. In DNA, the CDR3 is TGTGCCAGCAGCCAAGATATTAGCGGGGGGCTCAATGAGCAGTTCTTC.

This clonotype is termed medium-sized. Since the library was made to target alpha chains, this beta chain is a stray read and its abundance is not meaningful. The chain uses TRBV4-1 and TRBJ2-7, with D hard to call. CDR3 length: 13 amino acids. Germline V gene sequence: CDR1 MGHRA, CDR2 YSYEKL. The V end was cut by 4 bases, the J end by 4 bases, with 11 bases between. Here the CDR3 DNA reads TGCGCCAGCAGCCGGACGGACGCGTACGAGCAGTACTTC. It translates to CASSRTDAYEQYF.

This clonotype was seen repeatedly, ten times or more. This beta chain is a stray read from a library made for alpha chains; its abundance is not meaningful. This chain joins TRBV13 and TRBJ2-7; the match to TRBD1 covers 11 bases. There are 16 residues in the CDR3. Germline V gene sequence: CDR1 PRHDT, CDR2 FYEKMQ (reference sequence). The V gene end was trimmed by 5 bases and the J gene end by 5 bases; junction bases not matched to a gene: 11. The CDR3 loop reads CASSGNGQGALNEQYF. The CDR3 DNA reads TGTGCCAGCAGCGGGAATGGACAGGGGGCATTGAACGAGCAGTACTTC. Full variable domain (missing parts from reference TRBV13 and TRBJ2-7): AAGVIQSPRHLIKEKRETATLKCYPIPRHDTVYWYQQGPGQDPQFLISFYEKMQSDKGSIPDRFSAQQFSDYHSELNMSSLELGDSALYFCASSGNGQGALNEQYFGPGTRLTVT.